These T cell receptor beta chains were read from a single sample in a study of cytomegalovirus exposure and HLA in healthy donors. Produced via immunoSEQ multiplex PCR; TCRdb's table is partial and in-frame only. The table records around 160,000 clones, roughly 80% of them present only once. The sample was PBMCs. These receptors originate from a man aged 25-45 years in good health and CMV-seropositive. Each CDR3 is given with its conserved first and last residue. A D gene is named only where the DNA matches it firmly. The size entry is marked missing in some rows and otherwise reads once, few, many or a size class.

j_call	clone_size	d_call	v_call	cdr3_aa	cdr3_nt
TRBJ2-7	.	TRBD1	TRBV5-1	CASSLVSRDRGYEQYF	TGCGCCAGCAGCTTGGTATCGCGGGACAGGGGCTACGAGCAGTACTTC
TRBJ1-2	.	.	TRBV5-8	CASSLWSVGNYGYTF	TGTGCCAGCAGCTTGTGGTCCGTCGGGAACTATGGCTACACCTTC
TRBJ2-7	.	TRBD2	TRBV13	CASSLGGLAGSYEQYF	TGTGCCAGCAGCTTAGGAGGTCTAGCGGGGTCCTACGAGCAGTACTTC
TRBJ2-5	.	TRBD2	TRBV5-1	CASSLVSGGQETQYF	TGCGCCAGCAGCTTGGTTAGCGGGGGGCAAGAGACCCAGTACTTC
TRBJ2-5	.	TRBD1	TRBV7-6	CASSKDRVQETQYF	TGTGCCAGCAGCAAAGACAGGGTTCAAGAGACCCAGTACTTC
TRBJ2-3	.	.	TRBV6-1	CASSTPGDTQYF	TGTGCCAGCAGTACCCCGGGGGATACGCAGTATTTT
TRBJ2-1	.	TRBD2	TRBV7-8	CASSPTYGGASYNEQFF	TGTGCCAGCAGCCCTACTTACGGGGGGGCCTCCTACAATGAGCAGTTCTTC
TRBJ1-3	once	TRBD1	TRBV10-3	CAIRPGQGGSGNTIYF	TGTGCCATCAGGCCGGGACAGGGTGGATCTGGAAACACCATATATTTT
TRBJ1-2	.	TRBD1	TRBV18	CASSGQGRNYGYTF	TGTGCCAGCTCAGGACAGGGGAGGAACTATGGCTACACCTTC
TRBJ2-2	.	TRBD2	TRBV4-3	CASSQGLTGTSGGTGGELFF	TGCGCCAGCAGCCAAGGACTCACCGGGACTAGCGGGGGGACGGGCGGGGAGCTGTTTTTT
TRBJ1-2	.	TRBD1	TRBV7-9	CASSSGQGARSGGYTF	TGTGCCAGCAGCTCGGGACAGGGGGCTCGGAGCGGGGGCTACACCTTC
TRBJ2-2	once	.	TRBV5-1	CASRLIGQNTGELFF	TGCGCCAGCCGATTAATCGGACAGAACACCGGGGAGCTGTTTTTT
TRBJ1-2	.	.	TRBV27	CASSSAQGTYGYTF	TGTGCCAGCAGTTCAGCTCAGGGTACCTATGGCTACACCTTC
TRBJ2-7	few	.	TRBV7-9	CASSPRDTNEQYF	TGTGCCAGCAGCCCCCGGGACACCAACGAGCAGTACTTC
TRBJ2-2	once	TRBD2	TRBV7-2	CASSPPGLAKTGELFF	TGTGCCAGCAGCCCCCCCGGACTAGCGAAGACCGGGGAGCTGTTTTTT
TRBJ2-7	.	.	TRBV9	CASSPGTFSYEQYF	TGTGCCAGCAGCCCTGGGACATTCTCCTACGAGCAGTACTTC
TRBJ2-7	.	.	TRBV9	CASSVEGSSYEQYF	TGTGCCAGCAGCGTAGAAGGGAGCTCCTACGAGCAGTACTTC
TRBJ2-1	.	.	TRBV10-1	CASRTGDSYNEQFF	TGCGCCAGCAGGACGGGGGACTCCTACAATGAGCAGTTCTTC
TRBJ2-3	.	TRBD2	TRBV5-1	CASSAGLAGGPRDTQYF	TGCGCCAGCAGCGCCGGACTAGCGGGGGGGCCGAGGGATACGCAGTATTTT
TRBJ2-5	.	TRBD2	TRBV19	CASSIAGGGASETQYF	TGTGCCAGTAGTATAGCCGGCGGGGGGGCGAGTGAGACCCAGTACTTC
TRBJ1-2	.	.	TRBV28	CASTLTVYYGYTF	TGTGCCAGCACCTTGACAGTCTATTATGGCTACACCTTC
TRBJ2-3	.	.	TRBV7-9	CASSFSGGTDTQYF	TGTGCCAGCAGCTTCTCCGGGGGCACAGATACGCAGTATTTT
TRBJ1-2	.	TRBD1	TRBV11-1	CASSQQGAVRYGYTF	TGTGCCAGCAGCCAACAGGGGGCGGTTAGGTATGGCTACACCTTC
TRBJ2-7	few	TRBD2	TRBV7-2	CASSLGGLGPYEQYF	TGTGCCAGCAGCTTAGGAGGACTAGGGCCCTACGAGCAGTACTTC
TRBJ2-3	.	.	TRBV4-3	CASSQDAQSTDTQYF	TGCGCCAGCAGCCAAGATGCACAGAGCACAGATACGCAGTATTTT
TRBJ1-1	many	.	TRBV5-6	CASSPLYTDDTEAFF	TGTGCCAGCAGCCCTCTCTACACAGACGACACTGAAGCTTTCTTT
TRBJ2-7	.	.	TRBV7-5	CARRAGQGVKEQYF	TGTGCCAGAAGGGCGGGGCAGGGTGTAAAGGAGCAGTACTTC
TRBJ1-1	few	.	TRBV10-2	CASREQDPTEAFF	TGCGCCAGCAGAGAACAGGACCCCACTGAAGCTTTCTTT
TRBJ2-2	few	.	TRBV6-4	CAVVPRVWNTGELFF	TGTGCCGTCGTACCCCGGGTCTGGAACACCGGGGAGCTGTTTTTT
TRBJ2-3	.	TRBD1	TRBV9	CASSSTGDTQYF	TGTGCCAGCAGCTCGACAGGGGATACGCAGTATTTT
TRBJ2-5	.	TRBD1	TRBV5-4	CASSSKTGTGRETQYF	TGTGCCAGCAGCTCGAAAACCGGGACAGGGCGAGAGACCCAGTACTTC
TRBJ2-4	.	.	TRBV25-1	CASSEWGPGNIQYF	TGTGCCAGCAGTGAATGGGGGCCGGGAAACATTCAGTACTTC
TRBJ2-5	.	.	TRBV10-2	CASSEQVTETQYF	TGCGCCAGCAGTGAACAGGTTACTGAGACCCAGTACTTC
TRBJ1-6	.	.	TRBV9	CASSVQGGNSPLHF	TGTGCCAGCAGCGTTCAGGGAGGTAATTCACCCCTCCACTTT
TRBJ2-5	.	TRBD2	TRBV5-5	CASSLRVGRGYQETQYF	TGTGCCAGCAGCTTGCGGGTAGGGAGGGGATACCAAGAGACCCAGTACTTC
TRBJ2-7	.	.	TRBV5-1	CASSLSPSSSYEQYF	TGCGCCAGCAGCCTAAGCCCATCAAGCTCCTACGAGCAGTACTTC
TRBJ1-4	once	.	TRBV15	CASCRGYNEKLFF	TGTGCCTCCTGTCGCGGATATAATGAAAAACTGTTTTTT
TRBJ2-5	.	TRBD1	TRBV18	CASSPRDSKETQYF	TGTGCCAGCTCACCCCGGGACAGCAAAGAGACCCAGTACTTC
TRBJ2-1	.	TRBD1	TRBV4-1	CASSQAMGTGGYNEQFF	TGCGCCAGCAGCCAAGCTATGGGGACAGGGGGTTACAATGAGCAGTTCTTC
TRBJ1-6	.	.	TRBV4-2	CASSQALLTDYNSPLHF	TGTGCCAGCAGCCAAGCCTTATTGACAGATTATAATTCACCCCTCCACTTT
TRBJ2-1	.	TRBD2	TRBV4-1	CASSQDEAGGYNEQFF	TGCGCCAGCAGCCAAGATGAAGCGGGGGGGTACAATGAGCAGTTCTTC
TRBJ2-2	.	.	TRBV29-1	CSVEERRGRQGNTGELFF	TGCAGCGTTGAAGAGAGGAGGGGAAGACAGGGGAACACCGGGGAGCTGTTTTTT
TRBJ1-2	.	TRBD1	TRBV5-1	CASTPGTGDYGYTF	TGCGCCAGCACCCCCGGGACAGGGGACTATGGCTACACCTTC
TRBJ2-2	.	TRBD1	TRBV18	CASSPTGEITGELFF	TGTGCCAGCTCACCGACAGGGGAGATCACCGGGGAGCTGTTTTTT
TRBJ1-2	once	TRBD1	TRBV19	CASSTPPPGQTNGYTF	TGTGCCAGTAGTACCCCCCCTCCGGGACAGACTAATGGCTACACCTTC
TRBJ2-3	.	TRBD1	TRBV29-1	CSFRQGAADTQYF	TGCAGCTTCCGGCAGGGGGCTGCAGATACGCAGTATTTT
TRBJ1-2	.	.	TRBV7-2	CASSSLGVGYGYTF	TGTGCCAGCAGCTCCCTAGGGGTGGGGTATGGCTACACCTTC
TRBJ2-3	.	TRBD2	TRBV30	CAWGLAGLSAADTQYF	TGTGCCTGGGGTCTAGCGGGGTTATCGGCCGCAGATACGCAGTATTTT
TRBJ2-3	.	TRBD2	TRBV5-1	CASLRGFEHTDTQYF	TGCGCCAGCTTGCGGGGGTTCGAACACACAGATACGCAGTATTTT
TRBJ2-5	.	.	TRBV6-1	CASSEALRSGETQYF	TGTGCCAGCAGTGAAGCGCTTCGGAGCGGGGAGACCCAGTACTTC
TRBJ2-3	.	.	TRBV7-6	CASSLTSAQYF	TGTGCCAGCAGCTTGACGAGCGCGCAGTATTTT
TRBJ1-2	many	.	TRBV7-6	CASSQGSFGPTDF	TGTGCCAGCAGCCAAGGGTCGTTTGGCCCGACAGACTTC
TRBJ1-2	.	TRBD1	TRBV19	CASSIRTGGYGYTF	TGTGCCAGTAGTATTCGGACAGGGGGGTATGGCTACACCTTC
TRBJ1-5	.	.	TRBV30	CAWSQEGLVNQPQHF	TGTGCCTGGAGTCAGGAAGGACTCGTTAATCAGCCCCAGCATTTT